Below are 20 T cell receptor beta chains sequenced from a single sample in a study of post-analysis software for immune sequencing data. Study-wide results and limits: Included in a set of about 5 TRBV segments more frequent in patients than controls were TRBV5-6, TRBV5-1 and TRBV20-1.

No antigen has been identified for these receptors. Unique molecular identifiers featured in each of the TCR beta cDNA libraries. TCRdb independently ran MiXCR on the PCR reads; one entry per CDR3 protein. Among 600,000 to 750,000 distinct CDR3 sequences, roughly three fifths were seen once, and the ten largest hold approximately 10%. What was sequenced was blood. Receptors originate from a girl aged 2 to 10 with multiple sclerosis.

The chain couples TRBV7-2 to TRBJ2-2; D unresolved. V shed 0 bases and J shed 7 bases, with 12 bases lying between them. This CDR3 contains 15 residues. The V gene's germline CDR1 is SGHTA and CDR2 FQGNSA. As DNA, the CDR3 is TGTGCCAGCAGCTTAGCGTCCGGCGGCGGCGGGGAGCTGTTTTTT. Its protein product is CASSLASGGGGELFF.

V usage is TRBV29-1 and J usage is TRBJ1-5, with D possibly TRBD1 on 5 matching bases. This CDR3 spans 14 amino acids. Germline values: CDR1 SQVTM, CDR2 ANQGSEA. The V end lost 4 bases, the J end lost 3 bases, and 13 bases lay between the germline ends. This CDR3 reads CSVVDTGLNQPQHF. The CDR3 nucleotides read TGCAGCGTTGTAGATACAGGTCTCAATCAGCCCCAGCATTTT.

The V and J genes are TRBV12-3 or TRBV12-4 and TRBJ1-4, with D unclear. The CDR3 runs 13 residues. Trimming pared 9 bases from V and 4 bases from J, leaving 12 bases between. CDR3 DNA: TGTGCCAGTCGACACGGACTTAATGAAAAACTGTTTTTT. Its protein is CASRHGLNEKLFF.

This clonotype was found once. This chain joins TRBV12-3 or TRBV12-4 and TRBJ2-1; 9 nucleotides line up with TRBD1. Germline trimming cut 6 bases from V and 9 bases from J; bases unmatched to any gene: 9. The CDR3 covers 14 residues. CDR3 sequence: CASSPGQGLGEQFF. The CDR3 coding sequence is TGTGCCAGCAGCCCGGGACAGGGCTTGGGTGAGCAGTTCTTC.

The J gene is TRBJ1-5, the V gene TRBV28, with 10 bases matching TRBD1. Germline V CDR1 and CDR2: MDHEN, SYDVKM. Germline trimming cut 6 bases from V and 6 bases from J; bases unmatched to any gene: 26. The CDR3 length is 21 residues. As DNA, the CDR3 is TGTGCCAGCAGCCGCCCCCCCGGGACAGGGGACCCGGGGGTAAGAAGTCAGCCCCAGCATTTT. This codes for CASSRPPGTGDPGVRSQPQHF.

The J gene is TRBJ2-1, the V gene TRBV27; D is ambiguous. Germline V gene lookup returns CDR1 MNHEY and CDR2 SMNVEV (reference sequence). V was trimmed by 4 bases and J by 0 bases, leaving 16 bases between them. This CDR3 has 17 residues. The CDR3 protein is CASSSSGGVSSYNEQFF. The CDR3 DNA reads TGTGCCAGCAGTTCCTCTGGCGGCGTTAGCTCCTACAATGAGCAGTTCTTC.

CDR3 DNA: TGTGCCAGCAGTGCCGGGGTAGCCACTGAAGCTTTCTTT. Its protein is CASSAGVATEAFF. This sequence joins TRBV6-1 and TRBJ1-1, with no clear D. V gave up 4 bases and J gave up 4 bases, with 10 bases separating them. The CDR3 is 13 residues long. Germline CDR1 MNHNS, CDR2 SASEGT.

This chain uses TRBV6-5 with TRBJ2-7; TRBD2 matches 8 bases. TRBJ2-5 matches the DNA end more closely, so the J call is doubtful. Germline-derived CDR1 and CDR2 are MNHEY and SVGAGI. The CDR3 is 15 amino acids. The CDR3 protein is CASSQGSGEVKTQYF. The CDR3 DNA reads TGTGCCAGCAGCCAGGGTAGCGGGGAGGTGAAGACCCAGTACTTC.

J is TRBJ2-1 and V is TRBV6-2 or TRBV6-3, with D possibly being TRBD1 (6 bases). CDR1 and CDR2 (germline): MNHEY, SVGEGT. The germline V and J ends were trimmed by 6 bases and 3 bases, with 18 bases remaining between them. The CDR3 extends over 16 amino acids. The CDR3 loop reads CASSEQGAPLYNEQFF. The CDR3 region has the DNA TGTGCCAGCAGCGAACAGGGAGCTCCCCTCTACAATGAGCAGTTCTTC.

The genes are TRBV27 and TRBJ2-1; 11 nucleotides align to TRBD1. The V segment lost 6 bases and the J segment 4 bases; nucleotides outside the gene matches: 14. This CDR3 comprises 18 residues. The V gene's germline CDR1 is MNHEY and CDR2 SMNVEV (reference sequence). The CDR3 DNA reads TGTGCCAGCAGATCGGACAGGGGGCGAATTCCTATTTACAATGAGCAGTTCTTC. This sequence encodes CASRSDRGRIPIYNEQFF.

The gene calls are TRBV5-1 and TRBJ2-4; 9 nucleotides match TRBD1. There are 14 residues in the CDR3. Per the germline V gene, CDR1 is SGHRS and CDR2 is YFSETQ. Trimming cost V 4 bases and J 8 bases; bases outside gene matches: 7. The CDR3 sequence is CASSLRDRDDIQYF. CDR3 in DNA: TGCGCCAGCAGCCTCCGGGACAGGGATGACATTCAGTACTTC.

The V and J genes are TRBV4-3 and TRBJ1-1; TRBD1 matches at 8 bases. CDR1 is LGHNA and CDR2 is YSLEER in the germline V gene. V gave up 4 bases and J gave up 5 bases; unmatched junction bases: 9. The CDR3 totals 15 residues. DNA for the CDR3: TGCGCCAGCAGCCGAAGTGAGACAGGGGCAACTGAAGCTTTCTTT. Translating it yields CASSRSETGATEAFF.

Here the CDR3 DNA reads TGTGCCAGCAGCCAAGATAGGCTTGCCAATGAGCAGTTCTTC. Translating it yields CASSQDRLANEQFF. This chain joins TRBV4-2 and TRBJ2-1; no firm D call. The CDR3 runs 14 residues. Per the germline V gene, CDR1 is LGHNA and CDR2 is YNFKEQ. V was clipped by 0 bases and J by 6 bases, with 9 bases between them.

The rearrangement links TRBV29-1 to TRBJ1-1; maybe TRBD1 (5 bases). CDR1 SQVTM and CDR2 ANQGSEA come from the germline V gene. V was shortened by 2 bases and J by 6 bases, with 13 bases between the two germline ends. This CDR3 spans 13 amino acids. This CDR3 is CSVETQGIAEAFF. In DNA, the CDR3 is TGCAGCGTTGAAACTCAGGGAATCGCTGAAGCTTTCTTT.

The rearrangement joins TRBV5-5 to TRBJ1-1; 8 bases map to TRBD1. V was clipped by 4 bases and J by 7 bases; unmatched bases: 9. The CDR3 consists of 14 residues. Germline-derived CDR1 and CDR2 are SGHKS and YYEKEE (reference sequence). In DNA form, the CDR3 reads TGTGCCAGCAGCCGCGACAGGGGAGGAGTTGAAGCTTTCTTT. Translating it yields CASSRDRGGVEAFF.

V and J are TRBV20-1 and TRBJ2-7; D is undetermined. CDR3 size: 14 residues. V was pared by 0 bases and J by 4 bases, with 13 bases between. Germline V lookup: CDR1 DFQATT, CDR2 SNEGSKA (reference sequence). CDR3 loop: CSARDANSFYEQYF. The CDR3 DNA reads TGCAGTGCTAGAGACGCAAACAGTTTTTACGAGCAGTACTTC.

The chain couples TRBV7-8 to TRBJ2-3, with 12 bases that match TRBD2. The CDR3 has 17 amino acids. After removal of 3 bases from V and 6 bases from J, the junction contained 10 bases not matched to a gene. Germline V gene sequence: CDR1 SGHVS, CDR2 FQNEAQ. The CDR3 bases are TGTGCCAGCAGCTTCAACCCTAGCGGGGGGGACCCTGATACGCAGTATTTT. It yields the protein CASSFNPSGGDPDTQYF.

This clonotype turned up a few times. This sequence joins TRBV7-2 and TRBJ1-2, with 10 bases that match TRBD1. Trimming at V came to 6 bases and at J to 7 bases, leaving 8 bases not matched to a gene. This CDR3 contains 14 residues. Germline assignment: CDR1 SGHTA and CDR2 FQGNSA. Here the CDR3 DNA reads TGTGCCAGCAGATGGGACAGGGGTTCGGGTGGCTACACCTTC. Its protein product is CASRWDRGSGGYTF.

This clonotype showed up just a few times. The rearrangement links TRBV20-1 to TRBJ1-5, with a weak D call TRBD1 (5 bases). V was shortened by 7 bases and J by 1 base, with 8 bases between the two germline ends. Germline values: CDR1 DFQATT, CDR2 SNEGSKA (reference sequence). This CDR3 has 12 residues. This CDR3 is CSGGPSNQPQHF. CDR3 nucleotides: TGCAGTGGGGGCCCGAGCAATCAGCCCCAGCATTTT.

This chain connects TRBV3-1 to TRBJ2-5; 7 bases fit TRBD1. Germline CDR1 is LGHDT and CDR2 is YNNKEL (reference sequence). With V trimmed by 3 bases and J by 2 bases, 6 bases remained unmatched. This CDR3 spans 15 amino acids. The CDR3 DNA reads as TGTGCCAGCAGCCAGGCGAGGGACAGACAAGAGACCCAGTACTTC. Encoded protein: CASSQARDRQETQYF.